The 7 T cell receptor beta chains presented below share a single source sample, sequenced in a study of T-cell reconstitution after alpha-beta-depleted transplantation in children. Unique molecular identifiers tagged the TCRbeta library. TCRdb reanalysed the PCR reads using MiXCR and keeps one entry per CDR3 protein. The sample lists fewer than 750,000 distinct CDR3 sequences; 27% were seen once. Sequencing was performed on PBMCs, taken before TCRalphabeta/CD19-depleted stem cell transplant. The receptor source for this set is a boy under three years old with Wiskott-Aldrich syndrome, due to receive a stem cell transplant.

The chain recombines TRBV12-3 or TRBV12-4 with TRBJ2-7, with D unclear. V shed 3 bases and J shed 1 base, with 7 bases lying between them. CDR3 length: 13 residues. CDR3 nucleotides: TGTGCCAGCAGTTTTTGGGGTTCCTACGAGCAGTACTTC. It translates to CASSFWGSYEQYF.

The chain joins TRBV29-1 to TRBJ2-5, with D unresolved. Trimming removed 5 bases from V and 1 base from J, with 8 bases in between. The CDR3 is 12 amino acids. Germline V gene sequence: CDR1 SQVTM, CDR2 ANQGSEA. DNA of the CDR3: TGCAGCGTTCAACGGAGCCAAGAGACCCAGTACTTC. Protein sequence: CSVQRSQETQYF.

The rearrangement joins TRBV20-1 to TRBJ1-5; D gene ambiguous. The CDR3 consists of 15 residues. Per germline, CDR1 DFQATT and CDR2 SNEGSKA (reference sequence). Trimming left V 1 base short and J 1 base short, with 11 bases between. CDR3 sequence: CSARVGLQSNQPQHF. CDR3 nucleotides: TGCAGTGCTAGAGTTGGTCTCCAGAGCAATCAGCCCCAGCATTTT.

This clonotype was recorded a few times. This sequence joins TRBV20-1 and TRBJ2-1, with 8 positions matching TRBD2. The CDR3 sequence is 15 residues long. The V and J ends lost 3 bases and 9 bases, in that order; junction bases with no gene match: 13. Germline CDR1 and CDR2: DFQATT and SNEGSKA (reference sequence). CDR3 sequence (DNA): TGCAGTGCTAGGAGCTTTGGGTCGGGAGGGATTGAGCAGTTCTTC. This translates into CSARSFGSGGIEQFF.

This rearrangement joins TRBV13 to TRBJ2-5; no clear D gene. The V gene's germline CDR1 is PRHDT and CDR2 FYEKMQ (reference sequence). There are 12 residues in the CDR3. Trimming took 5 bases from V and 5 from J, leaving 9 bases between them. CDR3 region: CASSRRRETQYF. The CDR3 nucleotides read TGTGCCAGCAGCCGGAGAAGGGAGACCCAGTACTTC.

The J gene is TRBJ1-1, the V gene TRBV30; TRBD1 matches 7 bases. V lost 4 bases to trimming and J lost 10 bases; unmatched junction nucleotides: 3. This CDR3 comprises 10 residues. Germline V gene data show CDR1 as GTSNPN and CDR2 as SVGIG (reference sequence). The CDR3 here is CAWMAGGAFF. DNA of the CDR3: TGTGCCTGGATGGCAGGGGGAGCTTTCTTT.

The chain is built from TRBV29-1 and TRBJ2-1; D is unclear. Looked up from germline, CDR1 is SQVTM and CDR2 is ANQGSEA. V was clipped by 0 bases and J by 9 bases, with 12 bases between them. The CDR3 totals 13 residues. DNA for the CDR3: TGCAGCGTTGAAGATAGGAGCGTTACTGAGCAGTTCTTC. Translated, it gives CSVEDRSVTEQFF.